The present entry profiles one TCR beta chain with its context. Its antigen is undetermined. This sample is part of a study of siplizumab effects on memory and regulatory T cells. Study-wide points: Naive T cells looked more diverse than memory cells and looked like major alloresponse contributors. Siplizumab, the agent tested, significantly reduced alloreactive sequences traceable to unstimulated CD4+ memory cells. Mappable CD4+ clones that were alloreactive averaged approximately 69% Treg-derived with siplizumab versus roughly 25% in controls.

The repertoire was sequenced with immunoSEQ multiplex PCR; TCRdb's copy has only in-frame clones and lacks some. This table holds around 100,000 clones, approximately 91% found once. The receptor was derived from a human donor in good health. Some clones in this sample may be carry-over from other donors' samples. Input material: CD4+ T cells sorted from blood.

The CDR3 here is CASTKDRGSPLHF. The CDR3 bases are TGTGCCAGCACCAAAGACAGGGGTTCACCCCTCCACTTT. The chain joins TRBV11-1 to TRBJ1-6; 8 bases fit TRBD1. Germline V gene data show CDR1 as SGHAT and CDR2 as FQDESV (reference sequence). The CDR3 has 13 residues. The trim removed 7 bases at V and 9 bases at J, leaving 5 bases unmatched.